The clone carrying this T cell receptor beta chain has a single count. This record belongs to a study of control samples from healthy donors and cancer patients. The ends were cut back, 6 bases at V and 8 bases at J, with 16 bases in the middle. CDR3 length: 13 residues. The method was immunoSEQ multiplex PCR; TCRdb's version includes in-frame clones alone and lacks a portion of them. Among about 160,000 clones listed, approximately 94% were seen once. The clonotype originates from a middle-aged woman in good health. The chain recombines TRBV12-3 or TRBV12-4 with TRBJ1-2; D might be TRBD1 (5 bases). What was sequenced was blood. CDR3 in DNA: TGTGCCAGCAGCCGGGACGGTCAACAAGGCTACACCTTC. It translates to CASSRDGQQGYTF.